Listed below are T cell receptor beta chains from one sample, sequenced in a study of CD8+CD57+ T cells in acquired aplastic anemia. One entry per CDR3 protein results from TCRdb running MiXCR on the reads. Found here are approximately 99,000 distinct CDR3 sequences, 50% to 65% of them singletons; the top ten hold 30% to 35%. The sample taken for sequencing was sorted CD4+, CD8+, or CD8+CD57+ T cells (not recorded which) from PBMCs. The source is a human donor in good health, serving as a control. The CDR3 runs from the conserved cysteine through the conserved F or W. The D gene is left open where the match is weak. Not all rows give a size; the values are once, few, many and, for expanded clones, a class.

d_call	v_call	clone_size	j_call	cdr3_aa	cdr3_nt
NA	TRBV2	many	TRBJ1-2	CASSPNYGYTF	TGTGCCAGCAGTCCGAACTATGGCTACACCTTC
NA	TRBV7-9	NA	TRBJ1-2	CATSFSGAGYTF	TGTGCCACCTCCTTCTCGGGGGCTGGCTACACCTTC
NA	TRBV15	NA	TRBJ2-5	CATSIDSQETQYF	TGTGCCACCAGCATTGACAGTCAAGAGACCCAGTACTTC
TRBD1	TRBV19	once	TRBJ1-6	CASRKDREFSPLHF	TGTGCCAGTAGGAAGGACAGGGAATTTTCACCCCTCCACTTT
NA	TRBV7-2	many	TRBJ2-1	CASSLVLQVSYNEQFF	TGTGCCAGCAGCTTAGTGTTGCAGGTTTCCTACAATGAGCAGTTCTTC
TRBD2	TRBV5-5	NA	TRBJ2-2	CASTLAGAVPGELFF	TGTGCCAGCACTCTAGCGGGGGCTGTCCCCGGGGAGCTGTTTTTT
NA	TRBV25-1	many	TRBJ1-1	CASSHREAPTEAFF	TGTGCCAGCAGTCACAGGGAAGCCCCTACTGAAGCTTTCTTT
TRBD2	TRBV9	NA	TRBJ2-3	CASTLAGGTDTQYF	TGTGCCAGCACCCTAGCGGGGGGTACAGATACGCAGTATTTT
NA	TRBV5-4	many	TRBJ1-2	CASSASGGNYGYTF	TGTGCCAGCAGCGCCTCTGGGGGGAACTATGGCTACACCTTC
NA	TRBV3-1	few	TRBJ1-4	CASSQGKQGSNEKLFF	TGTGCCAGCAGCCAAGGAAAACAGGGTTCTAATGAAAAACTGTTTTTT
TRBD1	TRBV24-1	NA	TRBJ2-5	CATSDAKEGTGSETQYF	TGTGCCACCAGTGACGCTAAGGAAGGGACAGGGAGCGAGACCCAGTACTTC
NA	TRBV10-2	few	TRBJ2-5	CASSSPFGTQETQYF	TGCGCCAGCAGTTCCCCATTCGGAACCCAAGAGACCCAGTACTTC
NA	TRBV29-1	NA	TRBJ1-2	CSVDPQGNYGYTF	TGCAGCGTTGATCCCCAGGGTAACTATGGCTACACCTTC
TRBD1	TRBV10-2	NA	TRBJ2-7	CASSELDRANSYEQYF	TGTGCCAGCAGTGAATTAGACAGGGCGAATTCCTACGAGCAGTACTTC
NA	TRBV29-1	many	TRBJ2-6	CSVSEHQVGGANVLTF	TGCAGCGTTTCCGAACACCAAGTAGGTGGGGCCAACGTCCTGACTTTC
NA	TRBV5-4	many	TRBJ2-7	CASSFAGNEQYF	TGTGCCAGCAGCTTCGCCGGGAACGAGCAGTACTTC
TRBD1	TRBV19	NA	TRBJ1-2	CASSNAGTGYGYTF	TGTGCCAGTAGCAACGCCGGGACAGGCTATGGCTACACCTTC
TRBD1	TRBV2	NA	TRBJ2-3	CASSETPGQGLDHTDTQYF	TGTGCCAGCAGTGAAACTCCGGGACAGGGCCTTGATCACACAGATACGCAGTATTTT
NA	TRBV19	NA	TRBJ1-1	CASKGGTKSTEAFF	TGTGCCAGTAAGGGGGGAACGAAGAGCACTGAAGCTTTCTTT
TRBD1	TRBV20-1	NA	TRBJ1-2	CSAPGTANLPNYGYTF	TGCAGTGCCCCGGGGACAGCAAACCTCCCTAACTATGGCTACACCTTC
NA	TRBV25-1	NA	TRBJ1-1	CASSLQGAGAFF	TGTGCCAGCAGTCTACAGGGCGCGGGAGCTTTCTTT
NA	TRBV4-1	many	TRBJ1-6	CASSQVADSPLHF	TGCGCCAGCAGCCAAGTGGCAGACTCACCCCTCCACTTT
TRBD2	TRBV11-2	NA	TRBJ2-1	CASSLDEPGAGGHEQFF	TGTGCCAGCAGCTTAGATGAACCTGGGGCGGGGGGGCATGAGCAGTTCTTC
NA	TRBV7-8	NA	TRBJ1-2	CASSFDRSTIGGYTF	TGTGCCAGCAGCTTTGACAGGTCCACGATTGGAGGCTACACCTTC
NA	TRBV19	NA	TRBJ1-1	CASSPVGWTEAFF	TGTGCCAGTAGTCCCGTAGGGTGGACTGAAGCTTTCTTT
TRBD2	TRBV29-1	NA	TRBJ2-1	CSVGLAASSYNEQFF	TGCAGCGTCGGACTAGCGGCAAGCTCCTACAATGAGCAGTTCTTC
NA	TRBV9	many	TRBJ1-2	CASSARVHYGYTF	TGTGCCAGCAGCGCCAGAGTTCACTATGGCTACACCTTC
TRBD1	TRBV29-1	NA	TRBJ2-7	CSVVGASGQGTIYEQYF	TGCAGCGTCGTGGGCGCCTCGGGACAGGGTACGATTTACGAGCAGTACTTC
NA	TRBV9	many	TRBJ2-3	CASSVGYGGLSDTQYF	TGTGCCAGCAGCGTAGGATACGGGGGGCTCTCAGATACGCAGTATTTT
NA	TRBV2	NA	TRBJ1-5	CASSEAGAEEQPQHF	TGTGCCAGCAGTGAAGCAGGGGCCGAGGAACAGCCCCAGCATTTT
TRBD1	TRBV20-1	many	TRBJ1-1	CSARDYVQGGYAFF	TGCAGTGCTAGAGATTACGTCCAAGGGGGCTACGCTTTCTTT
NA	TRBV4-3	many	TRBJ1-2	CASSQVGPSNYGYTF	TGCGCCAGCAGCCAAGTGGGACCCTCAAACTATGGCTACACCTTC
TRBD2	TRBV6-2/TRBV6-3	NA	TRBJ2-3	CASSSRTSGGHTDTQYF	TGCGCCAGCAGTTCCCGAACTAGCGGGGGGCACACAGATACGCAGTATTTT
NA	TRBV12-3/TRBV12-4	many	TRBJ1-2	CASTSLRGDGYTF	TGTGCCAGCACGTCCTTGCGGGGCGACGGCTACACCTTC
TRBD2	TRBV29-1	NA	TRBJ2-2	CSVGLGGAGTGELLF	TGCAGCGTTGGCCTCGGGGGGGCCGGCACCGGGGAGCTGCTTTTT
NA	TRBV4-2	NA	TRBJ1-3	CASSQVDPGPGNTIYF	TGTGCCAGCAGCCAAGTCGATCCGGGGCCTGGAAACACCATATATTTT
TRBD1	TRBV6-1	few	TRBJ1-2	CASSVDPGTAANYGYTF	TGTGCCAGCAGTGTTGACCCCGGGACAGCAGCTAACTATGGCTACACCTTC
NA	TRBV20-1	many	TRBJ1-2	CSASVDIDSDGYTF	TGCAGTGCTAGTGTAGACATCGACTCAGATGGCTACACCTTC
NA	TRBV4-1	many	TRBJ2-7	CASSQLGRGPYEQYF	TGCGCCAGCAGCCAATTGGGGCGGGGACCCTACGAGCAGTACTTC